This T cell receptor (beta chain) originates from a study of shared T cell receptors in the human thymus. Libraries were prepared by immunoSEQ multiplex PCR; TCRdb keeps only in-frame clonotypes and omits some of them. This sample has approximately 490,000 clones, with about 80% found just once. The CDR3 consists of 13 residues. J was trimmed by 4 bases and V by 4 bases; bases with no gene match: 0. CDR1 and CDR2 from the germline V gene are MDHEN and SYDVKM. These data were also reused for a study on human thymus T cells. That paper states: Healthy Finnish infants undergoing corrective surgery for congenital heart defects were the donors. Thymus pieces cut out during corrective heart surgery were the tissue that was used. Thymic repertoires overlap heavily among unrelated individuals, related research has reported.

The chain couples TRBV28 to TRBJ2-3; 9 bases align to TRBD1. Sequencing input: thymocytes. The receptor was isolated from a boy younger than two with a congenital heart defect. CDR3 nucleotides: TGTGCCAGCAGTTACAGGGGGCCAGATACGCAGTATTTT. It codes for CASSYRGPDTQYF.